This TCR beta chain came from a study of Ad26.COV2.S vaccination and SARS-CoV-2 variants. As concerns this clone: The antigen remains undetermined.

Regarding treatment: about 20 received Ad26.COV2.S at low or high dose, single or two shots; about five received placebo; per-sample allocation not given. Vaccine and placebo recipients were sampled on day 63 after the first injection. The method was immunoSEQ multiplex PCR; TCRdb's version includes in-frame clones alone and lacks a portion of them. Here the sample spans over 400,000 clones, about 90% being singletons. Overall study findings and caveats: Breadth, reportedly substantial, characterized the spike-specific CD8+ and CD4+ T cell responses after vaccination. Non-spike TCR breadth showed similarity between vaccine and placebo recipients.

This CDR3 is 14 amino acids long. Germline-derived CDR1 and CDR2 are MDHEN and SYDVKM. Trimming pared 6 bases from V and 0 bases from J, leaving 11 bases between. Sample: peripheral blood, taken in a trial of Ad26.COV2.S vaccine versus placebo. The chain couples TRBV28 to TRBJ1-1, with TRBD1 as a possible D gene (5 bases). The sequence was obtained from a person between 18 and 65 years old who received the Ad26.COV2.S COVID-19 vaccine or a placebo. CDR3 sequence (DNA): TGTGCCAGCAGCCCTCGACAGCTGAACACTGAAGCTTTCTTT. Its translation: CASSPRQLNTEAFF. The entire variable domain, with the rest obtained from reference TRBV28 and TRBJ1-1, is as follows: DVKVTQSSRYLVKRTGEKVFLECVQDMDHENMFWYRQDPGLGLRLIYFSYDVKMKEKGDIPEGYSVSREKKERFSLILESASTNQTSMYLCASSPRQLNTEAFFGQGTRLTVV.